This TCR beta chain came from a study of T cell repertoires in cytomegalovirus infection. On the study more broadly: CMV infection and matching HLA type were both indicated by public TCR beta signatures.

One entry per CDR3 protein results from TCRdb running MiXCR on the reads. The sample consists of more than 300,000 distinct CDR3 sequences, nearly 35% of them appearing once. V was trimmed by 10 bases and J by 0 bases, leaving 15 bases between them. In germline, CDR1 is MGHDK, CDR2 SYGVNS. The CDR3 totals 14 residues. Study results and caveats: The ex vivo response was dominated by HLA-C-restricted CMV-specific TCR beta clonotypes. Public TCR beta family frequency separated CMV-and-HLA carriers, including in an independent cohort.

There are a few counts of this clonotype. Its cognate antigen is unknown. This rearrangement joins TRBV25-1 to TRBJ2-5, with D tentatively TRBD2 (6 bases). Sequences were derived from cultured PBMCs, sampled from culture after CMV antigen stimulation. The sequence was collected from a human donor in good health (CMV status not recorded). Some clones in this sample may be carry-over from other donors' samples. The CDR3 is CATGVRRNQETQYF. CDR3 nucleotide sequence: TGTGCCACGGGAGTGCGGCGAAACCAAGAGACCCAGTACTTC.